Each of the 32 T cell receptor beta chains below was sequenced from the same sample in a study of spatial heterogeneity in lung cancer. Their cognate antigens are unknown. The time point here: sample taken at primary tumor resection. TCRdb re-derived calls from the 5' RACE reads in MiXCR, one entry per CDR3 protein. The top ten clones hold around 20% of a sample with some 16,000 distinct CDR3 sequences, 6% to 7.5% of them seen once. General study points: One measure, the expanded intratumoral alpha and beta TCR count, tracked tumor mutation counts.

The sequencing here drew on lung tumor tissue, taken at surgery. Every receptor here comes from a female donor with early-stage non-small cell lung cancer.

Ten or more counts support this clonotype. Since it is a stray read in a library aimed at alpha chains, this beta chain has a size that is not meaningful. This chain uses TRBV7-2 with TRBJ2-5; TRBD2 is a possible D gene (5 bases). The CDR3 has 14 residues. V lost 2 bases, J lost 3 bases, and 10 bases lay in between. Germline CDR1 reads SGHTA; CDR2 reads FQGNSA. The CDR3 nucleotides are TGTGCCAGCAGCTTATTCGGTAGCGAAGAGACCCAGTACTTC. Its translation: CASSLFGSEETQYF.

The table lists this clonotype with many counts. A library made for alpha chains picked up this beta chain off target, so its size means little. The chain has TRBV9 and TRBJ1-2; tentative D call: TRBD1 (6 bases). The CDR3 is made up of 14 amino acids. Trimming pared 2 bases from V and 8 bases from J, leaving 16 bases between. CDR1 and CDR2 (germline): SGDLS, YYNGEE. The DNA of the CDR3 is TGTGCCAGCAGCGTCGGGGGGCCCGTTGGAGGCTACACCTTC. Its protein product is CASSVGGPVGGYTF.

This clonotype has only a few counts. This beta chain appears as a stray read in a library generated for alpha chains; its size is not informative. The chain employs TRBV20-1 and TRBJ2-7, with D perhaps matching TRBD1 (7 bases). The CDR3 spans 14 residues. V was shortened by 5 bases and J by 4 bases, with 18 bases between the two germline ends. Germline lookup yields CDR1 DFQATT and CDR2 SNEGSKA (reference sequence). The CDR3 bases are TGCAGTGCTGAGGGTAGACAGGGAGGATACGAGCAGTACTTC. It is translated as CSAEGRQGGYEQYF.

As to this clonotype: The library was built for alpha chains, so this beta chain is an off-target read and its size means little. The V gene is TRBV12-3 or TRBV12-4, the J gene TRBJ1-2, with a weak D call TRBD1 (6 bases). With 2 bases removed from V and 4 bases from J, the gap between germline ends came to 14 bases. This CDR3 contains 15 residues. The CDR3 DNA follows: TGTGCCAGCAGTTTATCCCCGGGGGGGGCCTATGGCTACACCTTC. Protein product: CASSLSPGGAYGYTF.

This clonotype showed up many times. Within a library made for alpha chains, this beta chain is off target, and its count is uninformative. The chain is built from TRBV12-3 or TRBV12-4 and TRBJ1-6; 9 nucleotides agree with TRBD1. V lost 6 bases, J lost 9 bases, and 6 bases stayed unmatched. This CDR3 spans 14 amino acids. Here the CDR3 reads CASSLTGGGSPLHF. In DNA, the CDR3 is TGTGCCAGCAGCCTTACAGGGGGCGGTTCACCCCTCCACTTT.

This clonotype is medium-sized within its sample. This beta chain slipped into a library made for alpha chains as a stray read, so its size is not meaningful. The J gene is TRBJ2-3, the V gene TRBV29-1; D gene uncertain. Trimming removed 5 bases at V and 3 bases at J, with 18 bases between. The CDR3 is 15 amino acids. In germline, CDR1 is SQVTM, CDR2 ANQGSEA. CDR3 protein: CSVLVEEWVTDTQYF. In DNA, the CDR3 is TGCAGCGTTCTCGTCGAAGAGTGGGTTACAGATACGCAGTATTTT.

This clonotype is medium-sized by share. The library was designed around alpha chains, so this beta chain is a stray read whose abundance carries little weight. This CDR3 is CASSSNPGNVLTF. CDR3 coding DNA: TGTGCCAGCAGTTCCAACCCAGGCAACGTCCTGACTTTC. The chain has TRBV28 and TRBJ2-6; D remains unclear. The CDR3 is 13 residues long. Germline V gene data show CDR1 as MDHEN and CDR2 as SYDVKM. V was clipped by 4 bases and J by 9 bases, with 10 bases between them.

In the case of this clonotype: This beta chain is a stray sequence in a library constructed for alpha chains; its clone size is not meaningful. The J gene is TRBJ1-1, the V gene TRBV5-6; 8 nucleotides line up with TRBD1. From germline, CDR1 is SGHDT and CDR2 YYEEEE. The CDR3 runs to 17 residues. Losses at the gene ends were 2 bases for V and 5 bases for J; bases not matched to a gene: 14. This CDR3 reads CASSFGDRRLSGTEAFF. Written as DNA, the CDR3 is TGTGCCAGCAGCTTTGGGGACAGGAGACTATCGGGGACTGAAGCTTTCTTT.

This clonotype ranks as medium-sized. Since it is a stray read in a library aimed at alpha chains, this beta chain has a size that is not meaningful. The CDR3 DNA follows: TGTGCCAGCAGCTCGGGCAGGGTAAAGAACACTGAAGCTTTCTTT. This translates into CASSSGRVKNTEAFF. The rearrangement joins TRBV7-2 to TRBJ1-1, with D tentatively TRBD1 (5 bases). V lost 4 bases and J lost 1, with 13 bases in between. Germline CDR1 and CDR2: SGHTA and FQGNSA. This CDR3 is 15 amino acids long.

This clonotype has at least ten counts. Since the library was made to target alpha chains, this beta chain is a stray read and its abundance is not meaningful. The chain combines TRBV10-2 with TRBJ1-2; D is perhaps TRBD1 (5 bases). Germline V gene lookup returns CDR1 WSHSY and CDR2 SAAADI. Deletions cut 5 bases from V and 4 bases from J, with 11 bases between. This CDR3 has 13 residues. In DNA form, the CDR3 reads TGCGCCAGCAGTTTCCAGGGCTCCTATGGCTACACCTTC. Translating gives CASSFQGSYGYTF.

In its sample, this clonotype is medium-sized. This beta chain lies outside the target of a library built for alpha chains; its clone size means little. CDR3 region: CASSSQRGDSSPGEQYF. As DNA, the CDR3 is TGTGCCAGCAGTTCACAACGGGGGGACTCATCCCCAGGCGAGCAGTACTTC. V gene TRBV28 combines with J gene TRBJ2-7, with TRBD2 matching over 7 bases. V was pared by 4 bases and J by 6 bases, with 18 bases of the junction left unmatched. The CDR3 has 17 amino acids. Germline CDR1 reads MDHEN; CDR2 reads SYDVKM.

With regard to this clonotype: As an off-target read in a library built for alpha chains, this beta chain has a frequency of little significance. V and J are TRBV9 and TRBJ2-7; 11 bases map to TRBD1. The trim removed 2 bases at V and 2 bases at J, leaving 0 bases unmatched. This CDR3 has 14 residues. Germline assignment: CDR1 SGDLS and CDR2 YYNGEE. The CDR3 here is CASSVGQGAYEQYF. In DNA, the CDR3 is TGTGCCAGCAGCGTGGGACAGGGGGCCTACGAGCAGTACTTC.

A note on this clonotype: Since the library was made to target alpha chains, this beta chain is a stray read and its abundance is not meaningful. DNA for the CDR3: TGTGCCAGCAGCCAACTTCCTTTCAATTCACCCCTCCACTTT. Translated, it gives CASSQLPFNSPLHF. The chain uses TRBV3-1 and TRBJ1-6; the D is unclear. V lost 2 bases and J lost 7, with 9 bases in between. Germline V gene data show CDR1 as LGHDT and CDR2 as YNNKEL (reference sequence). CDR3 length equals 14 residues.

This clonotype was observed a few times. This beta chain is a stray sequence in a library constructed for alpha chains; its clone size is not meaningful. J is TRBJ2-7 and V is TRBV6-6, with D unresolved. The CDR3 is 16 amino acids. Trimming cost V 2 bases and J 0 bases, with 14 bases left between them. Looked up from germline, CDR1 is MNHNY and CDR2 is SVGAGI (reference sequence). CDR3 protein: CASSYDPGPFSYEQYF. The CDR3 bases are TGTGCCAGCAGTTACGATCCCGGACCCTTCTCCTACGAGCAGTACTTC.

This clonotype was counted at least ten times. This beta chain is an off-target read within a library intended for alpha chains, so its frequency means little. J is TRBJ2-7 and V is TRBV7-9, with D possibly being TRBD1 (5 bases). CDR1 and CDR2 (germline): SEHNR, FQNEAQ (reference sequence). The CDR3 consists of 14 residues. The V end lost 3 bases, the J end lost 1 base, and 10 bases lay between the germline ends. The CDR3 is CASSLDTRSYEQYF. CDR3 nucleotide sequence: TGTGCCAGCAGCTTGGACACCCGATCCTACGAGCAGTACTTC.

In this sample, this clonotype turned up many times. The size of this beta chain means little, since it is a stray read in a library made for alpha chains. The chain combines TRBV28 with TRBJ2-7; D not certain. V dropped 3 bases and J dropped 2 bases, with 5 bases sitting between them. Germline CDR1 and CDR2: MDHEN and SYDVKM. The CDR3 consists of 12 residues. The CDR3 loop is CASSLLPYEQYF. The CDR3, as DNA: TGTGCCAGCAGTTTGTTACCCTACGAGCAGTACTTC.

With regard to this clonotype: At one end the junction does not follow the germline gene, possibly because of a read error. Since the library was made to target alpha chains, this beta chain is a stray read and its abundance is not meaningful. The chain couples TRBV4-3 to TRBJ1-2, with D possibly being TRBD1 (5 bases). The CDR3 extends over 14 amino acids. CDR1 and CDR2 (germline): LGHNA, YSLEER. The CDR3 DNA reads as TGCGCCAGCAGCCCGGGACGGCTTAACGATGGCTACACCTTC. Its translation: CASSPGRLNDGYTF.

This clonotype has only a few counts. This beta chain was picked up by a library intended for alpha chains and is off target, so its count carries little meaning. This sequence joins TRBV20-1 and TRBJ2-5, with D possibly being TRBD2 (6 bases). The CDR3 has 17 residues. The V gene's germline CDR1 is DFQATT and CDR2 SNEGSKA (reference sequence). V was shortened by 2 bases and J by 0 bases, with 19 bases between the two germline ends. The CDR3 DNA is TGCAGTGCTAGATCCCCTTGGCTAGCGCGGAACCAAGAGACCCAGTACTTC. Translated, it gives CSARSPWLARNQETQYF.

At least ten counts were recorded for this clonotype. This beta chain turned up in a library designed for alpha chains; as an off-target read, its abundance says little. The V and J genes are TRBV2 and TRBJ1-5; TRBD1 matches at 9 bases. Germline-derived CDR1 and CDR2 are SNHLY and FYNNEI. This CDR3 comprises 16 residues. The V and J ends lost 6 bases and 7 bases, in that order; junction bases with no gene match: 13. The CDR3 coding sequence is TGTGCCAGCAGCTACAGCCCGGGACAGGGTGGGCAGCCCCAGCATTTT. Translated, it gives CASSYSPGQGGQPQHF. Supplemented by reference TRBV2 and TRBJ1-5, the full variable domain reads EPEVTQTPSHQVTQMGQEVILRCVPISNHLYFYWYRQILGQKVEFLVSFYNNEISEKSEIFDDQFSVERPDGSNFTLKIRSTKLEDSAMYFCASSYSPGQGGQPQHFGDGTRLSIL.

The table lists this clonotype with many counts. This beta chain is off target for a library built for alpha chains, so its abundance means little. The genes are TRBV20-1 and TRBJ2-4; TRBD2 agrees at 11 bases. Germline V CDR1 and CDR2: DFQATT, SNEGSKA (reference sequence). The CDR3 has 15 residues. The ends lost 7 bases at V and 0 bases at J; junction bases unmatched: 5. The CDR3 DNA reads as TGCAGTGGTCTAGCGGGGGGTGTAGCCAAAAACATTCAGTACTTC. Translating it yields CSGLAGGVAKNIQYF.

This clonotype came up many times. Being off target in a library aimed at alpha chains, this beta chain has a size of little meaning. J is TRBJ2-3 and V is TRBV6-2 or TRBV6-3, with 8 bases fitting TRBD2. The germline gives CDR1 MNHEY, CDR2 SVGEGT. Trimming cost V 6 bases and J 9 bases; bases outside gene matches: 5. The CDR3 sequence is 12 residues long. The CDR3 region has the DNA TGTGCCAGCAGCGGGGGGGCCGGGACGCAGTATTTT. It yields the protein CASSGGAGTQYF.

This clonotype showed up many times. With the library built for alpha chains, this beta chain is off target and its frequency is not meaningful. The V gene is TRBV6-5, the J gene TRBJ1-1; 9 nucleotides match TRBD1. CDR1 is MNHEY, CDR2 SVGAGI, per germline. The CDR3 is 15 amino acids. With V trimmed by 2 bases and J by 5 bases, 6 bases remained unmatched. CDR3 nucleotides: TGTGCCAGCAGTTACGGGGGACAGGGAAAGACTGAAGCTTTCTTT. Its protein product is CASSYGGQGKTEAFF.

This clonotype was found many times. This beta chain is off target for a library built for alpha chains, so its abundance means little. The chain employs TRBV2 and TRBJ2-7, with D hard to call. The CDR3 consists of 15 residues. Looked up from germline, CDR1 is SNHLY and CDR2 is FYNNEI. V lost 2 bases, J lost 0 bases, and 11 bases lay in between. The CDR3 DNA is TGTGCCAGCAGTGAAAATAGAGAACCCTCCTACGAGCAGTACTTC. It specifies CASSENREPSYEQYF.

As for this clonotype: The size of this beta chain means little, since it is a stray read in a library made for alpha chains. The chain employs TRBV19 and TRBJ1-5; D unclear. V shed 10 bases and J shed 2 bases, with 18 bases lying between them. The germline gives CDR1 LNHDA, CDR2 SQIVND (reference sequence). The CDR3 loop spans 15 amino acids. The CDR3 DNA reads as TGTGCCACTACCAAGGGATTCTTCGGCAATCAGCCCCAGCATTTT. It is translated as CATTKGFFGNQPQHF.

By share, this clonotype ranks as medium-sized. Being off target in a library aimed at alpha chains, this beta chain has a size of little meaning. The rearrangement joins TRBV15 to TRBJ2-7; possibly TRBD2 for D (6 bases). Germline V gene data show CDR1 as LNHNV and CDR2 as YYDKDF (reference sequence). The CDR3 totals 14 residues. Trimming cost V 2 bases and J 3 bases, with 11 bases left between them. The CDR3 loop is CATSRPGLNYEQYF. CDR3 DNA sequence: TGTGCCACCAGCAGACCGGGACTGAACTACGAGCAGTACTTC.

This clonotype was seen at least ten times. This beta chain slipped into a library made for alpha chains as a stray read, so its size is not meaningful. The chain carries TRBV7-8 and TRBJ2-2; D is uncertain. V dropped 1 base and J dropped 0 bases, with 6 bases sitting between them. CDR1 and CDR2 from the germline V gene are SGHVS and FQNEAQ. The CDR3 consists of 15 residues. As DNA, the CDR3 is TGTGCCAGCAGCTTAGTACAGTCGAACACCGGGGAGCTGTTTTTT. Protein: CASSLVQSNTGELFF.

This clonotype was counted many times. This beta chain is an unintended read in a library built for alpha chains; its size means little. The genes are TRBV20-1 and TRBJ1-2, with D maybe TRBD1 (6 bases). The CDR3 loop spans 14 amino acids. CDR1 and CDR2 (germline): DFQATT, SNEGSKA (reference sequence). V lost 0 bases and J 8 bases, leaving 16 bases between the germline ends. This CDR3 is CSARDGYRVQGYTF. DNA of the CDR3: TGCAGTGCTAGAGACGGTTACAGGGTTCAGGGCTACACCTTC.

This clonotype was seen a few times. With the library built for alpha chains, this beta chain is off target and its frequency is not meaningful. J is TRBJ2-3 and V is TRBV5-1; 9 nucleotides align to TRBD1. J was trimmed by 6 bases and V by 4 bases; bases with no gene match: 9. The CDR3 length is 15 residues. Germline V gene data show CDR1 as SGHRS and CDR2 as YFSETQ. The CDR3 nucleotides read TGCGCCAGCAGCCCCGGGACAGGGTCGGGTGATACGCAGTATTTT. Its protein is CASSPGTGSGDTQYF.

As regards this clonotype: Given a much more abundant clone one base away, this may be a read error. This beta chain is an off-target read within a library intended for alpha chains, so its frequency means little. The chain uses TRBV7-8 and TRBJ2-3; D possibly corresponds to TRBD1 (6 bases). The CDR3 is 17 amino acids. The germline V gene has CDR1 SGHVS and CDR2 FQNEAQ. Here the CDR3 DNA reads TGTTCCAGCAGCTGGGATGGGCAGGGGATCAGGACAGATACGCAGTATTTT. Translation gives CSSSWDGQGIRTDTQYF.

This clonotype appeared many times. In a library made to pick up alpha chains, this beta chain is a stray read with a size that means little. The CDR3 DNA reads TGTGCCAGCAGTCACCGGGACAGGGTATTCGACGAGCAGTACTTC. Its translation: CASSHRDRVFDEQYF. This rearrangement joins TRBV27 to TRBJ2-7; TRBD1 aligns across 9 bases. The CDR3 consists of 15 residues. The ends lost 5 bases at V and 5 bases at J; junction bases unmatched: 10. Per the germline V gene, CDR1 is MNHEY and CDR2 is SMNVEV (reference sequence).

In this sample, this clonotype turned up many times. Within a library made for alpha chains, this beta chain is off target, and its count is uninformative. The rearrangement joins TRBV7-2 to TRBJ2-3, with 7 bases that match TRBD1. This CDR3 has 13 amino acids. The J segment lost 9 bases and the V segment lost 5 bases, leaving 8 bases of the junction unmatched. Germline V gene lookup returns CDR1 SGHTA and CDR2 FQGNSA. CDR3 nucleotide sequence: TGTGCCAGCAGCCCGAACAGACAGGGCACGCAGTATTTT. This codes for CASSPNRQGTQYF.

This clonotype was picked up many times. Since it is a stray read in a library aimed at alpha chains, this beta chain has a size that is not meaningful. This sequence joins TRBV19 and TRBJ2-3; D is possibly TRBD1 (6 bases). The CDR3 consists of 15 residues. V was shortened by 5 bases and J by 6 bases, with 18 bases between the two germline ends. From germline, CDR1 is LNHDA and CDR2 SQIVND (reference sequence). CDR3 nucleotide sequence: TGTGCCAGTAGTCCCGGACAGCCCCCCGGGGATACGCAGTATTTT. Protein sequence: CASSPGQPPGDTQYF.